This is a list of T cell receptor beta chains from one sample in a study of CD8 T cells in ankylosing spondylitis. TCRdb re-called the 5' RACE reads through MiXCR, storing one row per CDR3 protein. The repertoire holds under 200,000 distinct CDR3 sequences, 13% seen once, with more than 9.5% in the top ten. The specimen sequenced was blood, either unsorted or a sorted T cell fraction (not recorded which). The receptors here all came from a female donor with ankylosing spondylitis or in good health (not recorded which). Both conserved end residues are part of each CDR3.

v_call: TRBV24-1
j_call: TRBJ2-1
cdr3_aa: CATSVKKWGTTYNEQFF

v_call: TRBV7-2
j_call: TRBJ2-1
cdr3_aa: CASSSFSGRASNEQFF

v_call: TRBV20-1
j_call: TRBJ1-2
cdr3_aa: CGARESPSSVGYTF

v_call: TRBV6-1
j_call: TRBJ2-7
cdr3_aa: CASSEAGNLYEQYF

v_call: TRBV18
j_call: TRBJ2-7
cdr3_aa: CASSLGTRTGGEYF

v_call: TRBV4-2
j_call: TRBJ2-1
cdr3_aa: CASNVAGGGNEQFF

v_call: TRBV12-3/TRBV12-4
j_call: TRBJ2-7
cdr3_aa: CASSFTRYEQYF

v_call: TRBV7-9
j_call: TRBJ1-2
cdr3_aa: CASSPTSDRERNYGYTF

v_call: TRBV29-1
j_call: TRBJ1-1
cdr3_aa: CSVLRGTEAFF

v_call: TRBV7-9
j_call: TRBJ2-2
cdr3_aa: CASSGQGTGELFF

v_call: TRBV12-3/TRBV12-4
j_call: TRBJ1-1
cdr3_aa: CASSLAALNTEAFF

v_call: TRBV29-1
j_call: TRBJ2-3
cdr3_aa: CSVAGGLAGGPDTQYF